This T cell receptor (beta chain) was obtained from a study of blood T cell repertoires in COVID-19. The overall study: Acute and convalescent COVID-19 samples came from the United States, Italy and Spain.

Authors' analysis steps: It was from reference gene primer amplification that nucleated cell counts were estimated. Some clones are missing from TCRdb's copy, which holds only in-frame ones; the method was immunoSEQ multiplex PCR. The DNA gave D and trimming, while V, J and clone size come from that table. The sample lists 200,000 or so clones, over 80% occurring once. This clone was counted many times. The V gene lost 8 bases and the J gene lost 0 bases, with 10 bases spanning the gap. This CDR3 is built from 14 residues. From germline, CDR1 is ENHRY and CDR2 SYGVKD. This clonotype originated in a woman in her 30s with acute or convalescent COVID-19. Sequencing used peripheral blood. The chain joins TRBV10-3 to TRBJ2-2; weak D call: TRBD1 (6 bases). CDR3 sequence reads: CAIGGHTNTGELFF. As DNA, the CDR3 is TGTGCCATCGGGGGACACACGAACACCGGGGAGCTGTTTTTT.